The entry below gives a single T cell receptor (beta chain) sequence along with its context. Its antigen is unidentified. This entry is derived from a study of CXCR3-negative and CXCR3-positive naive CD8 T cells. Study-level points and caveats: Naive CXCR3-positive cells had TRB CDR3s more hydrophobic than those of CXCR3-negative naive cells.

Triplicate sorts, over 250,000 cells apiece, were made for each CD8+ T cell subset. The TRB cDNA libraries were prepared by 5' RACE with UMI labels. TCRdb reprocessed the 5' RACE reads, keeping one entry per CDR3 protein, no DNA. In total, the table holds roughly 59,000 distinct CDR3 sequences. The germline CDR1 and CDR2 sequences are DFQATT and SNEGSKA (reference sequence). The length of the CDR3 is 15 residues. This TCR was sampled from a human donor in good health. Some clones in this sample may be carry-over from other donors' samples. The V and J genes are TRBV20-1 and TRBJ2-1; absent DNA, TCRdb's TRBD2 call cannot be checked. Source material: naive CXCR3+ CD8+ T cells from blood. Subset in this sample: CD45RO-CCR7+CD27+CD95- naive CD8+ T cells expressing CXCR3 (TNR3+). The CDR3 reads CSAHSSGGSYNEQFF.